This TCR beta chain was retrieved from a study of T-cell memory formation after mild COVID-19 (dated by TCRdb to the early 2020s). About the investigation overall: TCR sequence clusters from the two donors were largely donor specific. In two donors, T-cell clones that expanded and contracted after mild COVID-19 were followed by sequencing TCRalpha and TCRbeta repertoires longitudinally. The cohort was made up of two young adult volunteers, one female and one male, who were previously healthy.

This clonotype was seen a handful of times. No cognate antigen has been identified for it. No much larger clone is present one base from it, and per-base qualities are unavailable. The paper's findings and limits, for the study overall: From day 15 to 85, contracting clones showed balanced CD4/CD8 phenotypes, whereas a second wave of clones that expanded from day 15 to 37 leaned towards CD4+. Contracting CD4+ clones were located mainly in the CM and EM memory subsets, whereas CD8+ clones were found to be enriched in EMRA. Whether the second-wave clones peaking on day 37 were SARS-CoV-2 specific was not confirmed. Some responding clones were detected in pre-infection memory, suggesting pre-existing cross-reactive memory T cells joined the SARS-CoV-2 response. Only two mild cases were covered by the study, and larger cohorts that include severe cases with pre-infection samples were considered necessary.

TCRdb records Illumina NovaSeq 6000 as the sequencer. cDNA libraries for TCRalpha and TCRbeta were prepared by 5'RACE using constant-segment primers, with sample barcodes and unique molecular identifiers added. RNA was extracted from every sample with Trizol reagent. Library amplification was performed in two PCR steps, and a second sample barcode and Illumina TruSeq adapters were introduced in the second step. Sequencing of libraries was performed on an Illumina NovaSeq with 2 x 150 bp paired-end reads. Under the source paper's analysis protocol: With migec v1.2.7, reads were demultiplexed and then collapsed into UMI-guided consensus sequences. Using mixcr v2.1.11, UMI consensuses were aligned to TRA and TRB V and J templates and then assembled into clonotypes. Clonotypes were classified as expanded or contracted when called significant by both edgeR and NoisET, with noise models trained on biological replicates. For edgeR calls, the thresholds were a false discovery rate-adjusted p below 0.01 and a log2 fold-change of 1. As an exploratory analysis of dynamics, max-normalized trajectories of the 1000 most abundant clonotypes were examined by PCA with hierarchical clustering. Separately sequenced CD4+ and CD8+ repertoires were used to assign a CD4 or CD8 phenotype to each responding clone. The public reads were reprocessed in TCRdb via fastp at Q25 and MiXCR, keeping in-frame beta chains. Entries are consolidated by CDR3 protein sequence, retaining the most common genes and DNA. TCRdb, not the authors, supplied the V and J calls. The sample records about 500,000 distinct CDR3 sequences, roughly 20% of which are singletons. Under 15% of the sample rests with the top ten.

Ficoll-Paque density gradient centrifugation was the method used to isolate PBMCs. V is cut back by 0 bases and J by 6 bases, with 13 bases in the junction unmatched. Looking up the germline V gene yields CDR1 MGHRA and CDR2 YSYEKL. Counted from cysteine to phenylalanine, this CDR3 has 17 amino acids. CDR3 DNA only is kept here, 51 bases in frame from base 1. Sequenced material: PBMCs or a T cell subset sorted from them (not recorded which). The receptor comes from an adult woman who had mild COVID-19 (a few samples of this study predate the infection). The sample titles of this study are shuffled in the database, so cell type and time point are left out; the donor was told from shared clones. Recombination connected TRBV4-1 to TRBJ2-5; TRBD2 aligns with 7 central bases. The CDR3 region: CASSQDSSSGVVKTQYF. Here is the DNA: TGCGCCAGCAGCCAAGATTCGTCCAGCGGGGTTGTGAAGACCCAGTACTTC.